The 26 T cell receptor beta chains below all came from one sample that was sequenced in a study of human T cells and chemical hapten exposure. The time point here: pre-sensitization, week 0. The sample's treatment: therapeutic diphenylcyclopropenone sensitization with weekly scalp DPC. TCRdb independently ran MiXCR on the RACE reads; one entry per CDR3 protein. The sample has 60,000 to 75,000 distinct CDR3 sequences; around 7% are singletons. Sequenced material: whole blood, taken in connection with sensitization to the hapten diphenylcyclopropenone (DPC). The receptors shown here come from a woman aged 25 to 39 with alopecia areata. Some clones in this sample may be carry-over from other donors' samples.

This clonotype was seen only a few times. The CDR3 region has the DNA TGCGCCAGCAGCTCAGAGGGGGCTGGGGTAGCTTTCTTT. It yields the protein CASSSEGAGVAFF. This chain uses TRBV5-1 with TRBJ1-1; 7 bases agree with TRBD1. The V segment lost 3 bases and the J segment 10 bases; nucleotides outside the gene matches: 9. This CDR3 has 13 residues. CDR1 SGHRS and CDR2 YFSETQ come from the germline V gene.

This clonotype has a handful of counts. The chain joins TRBV10-2 to TRBJ1-2; unclear D gene. Germline CDR1 reads WSHSY; CDR2 reads SAAADI. CDR3 length: 11 residues. Trimming took off 3 bases at V and 4 bases at J, with 3 bases between the two ends. In DNA, the CDR3 is TGCGCCAGCAGTGACGGCTATGGCTACACCTTC. Protein product: CASSDGYGYTF.

This clonotype was seen a handful of times. The chain links TRBV6-1 to TRBJ1-1; perhaps TRBD1 as D (6 bases). The CDR3 has 13 amino acids. The germline gives CDR1 MNHNS, CDR2 SASEGT. V shed 4 bases and J shed 7 bases, with 13 bases lying between them. In DNA form, the CDR3 reads TGTGCCAGCAGTGTAGAACAGGGAATTGAAGCTTTCTTT. Amino acids: CASSVEQGIEAFF.

This clonotype was counted a few times. The chain links TRBV7-9 to TRBJ1-6; D is unclear. The CDR3 is 14 residues long. Between the trimmed V and J ends, which lost 10 bases and 6 bases, there was a span of 16 bases. Germline assignment: CDR1 SEHNR and CDR2 FQNEAQ (reference sequence). The CDR3, as DNA: TGTGCCACCAAGAGCTTTAACCCTAATTCACCCCTCCACTTT. It is translated as CATKSFNPNSPLHF.

This clonotype has a handful of counts. This chain uses TRBV12-3 or TRBV12-4 with TRBJ1-1; D gene uncertain. The CDR3 contains 13 residues. The ends were cut back, 11 bases at V and 0 bases at J, with 13 bases in the middle. CDR3 loop: CASQAILNTEAFF. CDR3 DNA: TGTGCCTCCCAGGCCATTTTGAACACTGAAGCTTTCTTT.

The table lists this clonotype with a few counts. The chain is built from TRBV2 and TRBJ1-2, with D possibly matching TRBD1 (5 bases). V lost 6 bases and J 2 bases, leaving 7 bases between the germline ends. The V gene's germline CDR1 is SNHLY and CDR2 FYNNEI. This CDR3 region has 12 residues. This CDR3 is CASREGNYGYTF. The CDR3 nucleotides are TGTGCCAGCAGGGAGGGGAACTATGGCTACACCTTC.

This clonotype was seen many times. V and J are TRBV5-1 and TRBJ2-7; 7 positions agree with TRBD1. The CDR3 runs to 15 residues. The V gene end was trimmed by 2 bases and the J gene end by 2 bases; junction bases not matched to a gene: 7. Germline V CDR1 and CDR2: SGHRS, YFSETQ. In nucleotides, the CDR3 is TGCGCCAGCAGCTTTAACAGGGGTTCGACCTACGAGCAGTACTTC. Translation: CASSFNRGSTYEQYF.

This clonotype was detected only a few times. The chain is built from TRBV28 and TRBJ1-4, with 7 bases identical to TRBD1. CDR1 MDHEN and CDR2 SYDVKM come from the germline V gene. The CDR3 sequence is 15 residues long. V lost 5 bases to trimming and J lost 4 bases; unmatched junction nucleotides: 7. The CDR3 spells CASSPGTDCNEKLFF. The DNA for the CDR3 is TGTGCCAGCAGTCCGGGGACAGACTGTAATGAAAAACTGTTTTTT.

About this clonotype itself: Compared with germline, one end of the junction differs, possibly owing to a read error. The rearrangement links TRBV6-6 to TRBJ1-5; D possibly corresponds to TRBD1 (6 bases). The CDR3 loop spans 14 amino acids. CDR1 is MNHNY, CDR2 SVGAGI, per germline (reference sequence). This CDR3 is CASTLLQGYQPQRF. The CDR3 DNA follows: TGTGCCAGCACTCTACTACAGGGCTATCAGCCCCAGCGTTTT.

This clonotype was picked up many times. V is TRBV3-1 and J is TRBJ1-5, with D possibly matching TRBD1 (5 bases). Germline V gene sequence: CDR1 LGHDT, CDR2 YNNKEL (reference sequence). The V end lost 1 base, the J end lost 7 bases, and 8 bases lay between the germline ends. CDR3 size: 13 residues. The DNA of the CDR3 is TGTGCCAGCAGCCAAGCGCAGGGACAGCCCCAGCATTTT. Translation gives CASSQAQGQPQHF.

This clonotype was picked up many times. The J gene is TRBJ1-1, the V gene TRBV2, with D maybe TRBD1 (5 bases). The CDR3 loop spans 14 amino acids. Trimming took off 8 bases at V and 0 bases at J, with 13 bases between the two ends. From germline, CDR1 is SNHLY and CDR2 FYNNEI. The CDR3 is CASGPDTMNTEAFF. CDR3 DNA sequence: TGTGCCAGCGGGCCGGACACTATGAACACTGAAGCTTTCTTT.

This clonotype has only a few counts. The genes are TRBV12-3 or TRBV12-4 and TRBJ1-1, with D unresolved. The CDR3 runs 14 residues. V lost 4 bases to trimming and J lost 1 base, with 10 bases between them. In nucleotides, the CDR3 is TGTGCCAGCAGTTCGTGGACTGAGAACACTGAAGCTTTCTTT. Protein product: CASSSWTENTEAFF.

The sample holds a few counts of this clonotype. V and J are TRBV7-9 and TRBJ2-6, with 7 bases that match TRBD1. The length of the CDR3 is 16 residues. From germline, CDR1 is SEHNR and CDR2 FQNEAQ (reference sequence). Trimming at V came to 5 bases and at J to 12 bases, leaving 16 bases not matched to a gene. The CDR3 DNA reads as TGTGCCAGCAGCCCGTACCCCGGGACAGCTCGAAGCGTCCTGACTTTC. Amino acid sequence: CASSPYPGTARSVLTF.

This clonotype appeared many times. The chain links TRBV12-3 or TRBV12-4 to TRBJ2-7; 10 bases agree with TRBD1. Germline trimming cut 3 bases from V and 3 bases from J; bases unmatched to any gene: 2. This CDR3 comprises 14 residues. The CDR3 bases are TGTGCCAGCAGTTTTGGGACAGGGGTCTACGAGCAGTACTTC. This codes for CASSFGTGVYEQYF.

Ten or more counts support this clonotype. This chain uses TRBV19 with TRBJ1-5; 7 nucleotides align to TRBD1. Germline loops: CDR1 LNHDA, CDR2 SQIVND (reference sequence). This CDR3 is 15 amino acids long. The V gene end was trimmed by 11 bases and the J gene end by 4 bases; junction bases not matched to a gene: 14. The CDR3 region is CASSETQGVNQPQHF. The CDR3 coding sequence is TGTGCCTCATCCGAAACCCAGGGGGTTAATCAGCCCCAGCATTTT.

The chain is built from TRBV5-1 and TRBJ1-6, with 7 bases lining up with TRBD1. The ends lost 1 base at V and 3 bases at J; junction bases unmatched: 10. Per the germline V gene, CDR1 is SGHRS and CDR2 is YFSETQ. The CDR3 is 18 amino acids. DNA of the CDR3: TGCGCCAGCAGCTTGACGGGGGGGGACAGCTTCTATAATTCACCCCTCCACTTT. It encodes CASSLTGGDSFYNSPLHF.

This clonotype was recorded at least ten times. This sequence joins TRBV10-3 and TRBJ1-1, with 8 positions matching TRBD1. CDR1 is ENHRY, CDR2 SYGVKD, per germline. The CDR3 sequence is 14 residues long. J was trimmed by 2 bases and V by 10 bases; bases with no gene match: 9. DNA of the CDR3: TGTGCCACGAGCGCCGGACAGGGTAACACTGAAGCTTTCTTT. It is translated as CATSAGQGNTEAFF.

This clonotype was counted at least ten times. The rearrangement joins TRBV10-2 to TRBJ1-6; 7 bases are shared with TRBD1. This CDR3 spans 15 amino acids. Germline CDR1 WSHSY, CDR2 SAAADI. The V gene end was trimmed by 2 bases and the J gene end by 9 bases; junction bases not matched to a gene: 7. This CDR3 reads CASSEGPDRASPLHF. The CDR3 region has the DNA TGCGCCAGCAGTGAGGGGCCCGACAGGGCTTCACCCCTCCACTTT.

This clonotype was observed at least ten times. V and J are TRBV6-2 or TRBV6-3 and TRBJ2-1, with a possible D match to TRBD1 (8 bases). V shed 5 bases and J shed 2 bases, with 13 bases lying between them. Germline loops: CDR1 MNHEY, CDR2 SVGEGT. This CDR3 has 15 amino acids. The CDR3 region has the DNA TGTGCCAGCAGTAGACAGGGGAGGGCCTACAATGAGCAGTTCTTC. It codes for CASSRQGRAYNEQFF.

This clonotype was counted ten times or more. This rearrangement joins TRBV3-1 to TRBJ2-1; 10 bases match TRBD2. Looked up from germline, CDR1 is LGHDT and CDR2 is YNNKEL (reference sequence). V was clipped by 3 bases and J by 5 bases; unmatched bases: 7. The CDR3 sequence is 16 residues long. Written as DNA, the CDR3 is TGTGCCAGCAGCCACTCAGGGACTAGCGCTGACAATGAGCAGTTCTTC. Encoded protein: CASSHSGTSADNEQFF.

This clonotype has just a few counts. V is TRBV3-1 and J is TRBJ1-2, with TRBD1 matching 7 bases. V lost 1 base and J lost 7; bases outside the gene matches: 3. This CDR3 contains 13 residues. Germline-derived CDR1 and CDR2 are LGHDT and YNNKEL (reference sequence). DNA of the CDR3: TGTGCCAGCAGCCAAGCTCCAGGGGGTGGCTACACCTTC. It codes for CASSQAPGGGYTF.

This clonotype was counted ten times or more. The chain carries TRBV9 and TRBJ1-1; weak D call: TRBD1 (5 bases). V was clipped by 3 bases and J by 1 base, with 13 bases between them. The CDR3 has 15 amino acids. Germline CDR1 reads SGDLS; CDR2 reads YYNGEE. The CDR3 is CASSEWGDENTEAFF. As DNA, the CDR3 is TGTGCCAGCAGCGAGTGGGGGGACGAGAACACTGAAGCTTTCTTT.

In its sample, this clonotype was seen many times. The V gene is TRBV6-6, the J gene TRBJ1-2; 10 positions agree with TRBD1. J gave up 6 bases and V 6 bases, and 13 bases lay outside the gene matches. The CDR3 has 16 amino acids. Germline CDR1 is MNHNY and CDR2 is SVGAGI (reference sequence). The CDR3 coding sequence is TGTGCCAGCAGGTCGCCGGGACAGGGGAAGGAAGATGGCTACACCTTC. Residues: CASRSPGQGKEDGYTF.

The genes are TRBV30 and TRBJ1-1; D is possibly TRBD1 (5 bases). V lost 3 bases and J lost 6, with 8 bases in between. CDR1 GTSNPN and CDR2 SVGIG come from the germline V gene (reference sequence). The CDR3 extends over 11 amino acids. The CDR3 spells CAWSRVSEAFF. The DNA of the CDR3 is TGTGCCTGGAGCAGGGTCTCTGAAGCTTTCTTT. Using reference TRBV30 and TRBJ1-1 for the parts outside the CDR3, the full variable domain is SQTIHQWPATLVQPVGSPLSLECTVEGTSNPNLYWYRQAAGRGLQLLFYSVGIGQISSEVPQNLSASRPQDRQFILSSKKLLLSDSGFYLCAWSRVSEAFFGQGTRLTVV.

In regard to this clonotype: This may arise from a read error, as a much more abundant clone is one base away. Lacking the conserved final phenylalanine or tryptophan, this CDR3 likely reflects a read error. The rearrangement uses TRBV7-2 and TRBJ1-1, with TRBD1 identical over 8 bases. Unmatched junction bases numbered 13, after V lost 4 bases and J lost 6 bases. Looked up from germline, CDR1 is SGHTA and CDR2 is FQGNSA. The CDR3 totals 16 residues. The CDR3 here is CASSSSRTGFSSEAFL. CDR3 sequence (DNA): TGTGCCAGCAGCTCCAGCAGGACAGGGTTTTCTTCTGAAGCTTTCCTT.

This clonotype was counted ten times or more. The chain uses TRBV5-6 and TRBJ2-1; 10 bases fit TRBD1. Germline V CDR1 and CDR2: SGHDT, YYEEEE. Unmatched junction bases numbered 10, after V lost 4 bases and J lost 6 bases. The length of the CDR3 is 16 residues. The CDR3 loop reads CASSVPGQGPRNEQFF. CDR3 bases: TGTGCCAGCAGCGTGCCGGGACAGGGGCCTCGCAATGAGCAGTTCTTC.